Listed below are T cell receptor beta chains from one sample, sequenced in a study of monozygotic twins with inflammatory bowel disease. Each CDR3 protein gets one entry in TCRdb, which reprocessed the 5' RACE reads and gives no DNA. The listing records 85,000 to 110,000 distinct CDR3 sequences. Sequencing was carried out using blood. The receptor source for this set is a human donor with ulcerative colitis or Crohn's disease, or a healthy co-twin of an affected twin (not recorded which). Both conserved end residues are part of each CDR3. Fields, in order: J gene, V gene, CDR3 protein.

J: TRBJ2-1; V: TRBV12-3/TRBV12-4; CDR3: CATSRDRGTFYNEQFF
J: TRBJ2-7; V: TRBV5-1; CDR3: CASSPGIAGEQYF
J: TRBJ1-5; V: TRBV30; CDR3: CAWSSGAYSNQPQHF
J: TRBJ1-5; V: TRBV18; CDR3: CASLESSNQPQHF
J: TRBJ2-1; V: TRBV20-1; CDR3: CSARHSGFSSYNEQFF
J: TRBJ1-4; V: TRBV7-9; CDR3: CASSLTGEVKLFF
J: TRBJ1-5; V: TRBV12-3/TRBV12-4; CDR3: CASSFEVVYSNQPQHF
J: TRBJ2-7; V: TRBV27; CDR3: CASSLTGPWEQYF
J: TRBJ1-6; V: TRBV5-1; CDR3: CASSLLGLGYNSPLHF
J: TRBJ2-5; V: TRBV20-1; CDR3: CSARDTGRKTQYF
J: TRBJ2-1; V: TRBV2; CDR3: CASSVDRGDEQFF
J: TRBJ2-7; V: TRBV12-3/TRBV12-4; CDR3: CASSFYSAYEQYF
J: TRBJ1-1; V: TRBV5-5; CDR3: CASSLPGNTEAFF
J: TRBJ2-2; V: TRBV7-9; CDR3: CASSFKNHANTGELFF
J: TRBJ1-4; V: TRBV19; CDR3: CASSTWTGYEKLFF
J: TRBJ1-4; V: TRBV12-3/TRBV12-4; CDR3: CASSLYNEKLFF
J: TRBJ2-7; V: TRBV5-1; CDR3: CASSVDRGSYEQYF
J: TRBJ1-5; V: TRBV28; CDR3: CASSPSHIRAQPQHF
J: TRBJ2-7; V: TRBV7-2; CDR3: CASSSVYRGTEQYF
J: TRBJ2-7; V: TRBV4-2; CDR3: CASSPGKGSMGLAGRSSYEQYF
J: TRBJ2-5; V: TRBV7-9; CDR3: CASSPGLAGVIETQYF
J: TRBJ2-2; V: TRBV18; CDR3: CASSADITGELFF
J: TRBJ2-3; V: TRBV20-1; CDR3: CSASNPGQGVDTQYF
J: TRBJ1-4; V: TRBV12-3/TRBV12-4; CDR3: CASTSGTGSEKLFF
J: TRBJ1-3; V: TRBV20-1; CDR3: CSAVDGFSGNTIYF
J: TRBJ1-6; V: TRBV5-1; CDR3: CASSLEQGSNSPLHF
J: TRBJ1-4; V: TRBV7-2; CDR3: CASSHSGGKSAEKLFF
J: TRBJ2-5; V: TRBV20-1; CDR3: CSAGPGLAGDQETQYF
J: TRBJ1-5; V: TRBV20-1; CDR3: CSVNALTSNQPQHF
J: TRBJ2-7; V: TRBV20-1; CDR3: CSAGPGQGRYEQYF
J: TRBJ1-6; V: TRBV6-5; CDR3: CASSYGNRVGSSYNSPLHF
J: TRBJ2-3; V: TRBV7-8; CDR3: CASSLNGVDTQYF
J: TRBJ2-7; V: TRBV13; CDR3: CASSQGNEQYF
J: TRBJ2-7; V: TRBV9; CDR3: CASSVGGSTYEQYF
J: TRBJ2-7; V: TRBV6-5; CDR3: CASSYIVAGRSSYEQYF
J: TRBJ2-1; V: TRBV4-2; CDR3: CASSQILPGRNEQFF
J: TRBJ2-7; V: TRBV20-1; CDR3: CSARELAGVFYEQYF
J: TRBJ2-6; V: TRBV12-3/TRBV12-4; CDR3: CASSLAGTGANVLTF
J: TRBJ2-5; V: TRBV7-3; CDR3: CASSFVGSETQYF
J: TRBJ2-7; V: TRBV28; CDR3: CATEHLTSGRHEQYF
J: TRBJ2-1; V: TRBV19; CDR3: CASLPTSAGDEQFF
J: TRBJ2-5; V: TRBV29-1; CDR3: CSVKGDKLYQETQYF
J: TRBJ2-7; V: TRBV27; CDR3: CASSLLGTRVYEQYF
J: TRBJ2-3; V: TRBV5-1; CDR3: CASSFRQGRDTQYF
J: TRBJ1-2; V: TRBV30; CDR3: CAWNRDRPYGYTF
J: TRBJ2-7; V: TRBV4-3; CDR3: CASSQDSGTGGNEQYF
J: TRBJ2-3; V: TRBV20-1; CDR3: CSAREGGASTDTQYF